This TCR beta chain was profiled in a study of blood T cell repertoires in COVID-19. The repertoire was sequenced with immunoSEQ multiplex PCR; TCRdb's copy has only in-frame clones and lacks some. The sample has 200,000 to 250,000 clones, more than 80% seen once; the top ten hold roughly 1.3%. Per germline, CDR1 SGHDN and CDR2 FVKESK. Unmatched junction bases numbered 11, after V lost 1 base and J lost 6 bases. The length of the CDR3 is 16 residues. The sample holds one count of this clone. This chain joins TRBV14 and TRBJ1-2, with 7 bases matching TRBD1. Sequencing was performed on peripheral blood. This TCR came from a woman in her 30s with COVID-19, enrolled during active disease. CDR3 DNA: TGTGCCAGCAGCCAAGTCAATGGAGGGGGCTTAGATGGCTACACCTTC. Its translation: CASSQVNGGGLDGYTF.